Each of the 15 T cell receptor beta chains below was sequenced from the same sample in a study of blood T cells in healthy people across ages (dated by TCRdb to between 2014 and 2017). Receptor amplification or capture employed 5' RACE. The sequencer listed for this sample is Illumina HiSeq 2500. A second roughly 6 to 12 cycle PCR used a sample-barcoded 5' primer and a J-beta primer mix. Using fastp at Q25 and MiXCR, TCRdb reprocessed the public reads and kept productive beta chains. Rows matching on CDR3 protein sequence are summarized as one entry with the most common DNA and genes. For this sample the table gives about 730,000 distinct CDR3 sequences, of which roughly 45% were detected only once. The ten largest account for around 20% of the sample. The sequencing sample was made of blood. These receptors originate from a woman between 55 and 75 years old in good health.

This clonotype turned up a few times. V is TRBV6-2 or TRBV6-3 and J is TRBJ1-2, with a weak D call TRBD1 (5 bases). The V gene lost 7 bases and the J gene lost 4 bases, with 13 bases spanning the gap. Germline V gene data show CDR1 as MNHEY and CDR2 as SVGEGT. The CDR3 runs to 13 residues. This CDR3 reads CASTWDRSYGYTF. The CDR3 nucleotides are TGTGCCAGCACCTGGGACCGGAGCTATGGCTACACCTTC.

A note on this clonotype: This sequence may be a read error, since a much larger clone differs from it by one base. The rearrangement uses TRBV9 and TRBJ2-1, with 8 bases lining up with TRBD1. CDR1 and CDR2 from the germline V gene are SGDLS and YYNGEE. The CDR3 contains 15 residues. CDR3 nucleotides: TGTGCCAGCAGCGGACAGGGGAGCGGGTACAATGAGCAGTCCTTC. Encoded protein: CASSGQGSGYNEQSF. Full variable domain (rest looked up from reference TRBV9 and TRBJ2-1): DSGVTQTPKHLITATGQRVTLRCSPRSGDLSVYWYQQSLDQGLQFLIQYYNGEERAKGNILERFSAQQFPDLHSELNLSSLELGDSALYFCASSGQGSGYNEQSFGPGTRLTVL.

The chain joins TRBV29-1 to TRBJ2-7; 7 bases agree with TRBD1. The V gene's germline CDR1 is SQVTM and CDR2 ANQGSEA. The CDR3 is 13 amino acids. V gave up 0 bases and J gave up 3 bases; unmatched junction bases: 2. CDR3 DNA: TGCAGCGTTGAAGAAGGGGGCCTCTACGAGCAGTACTTC. It yields the protein CSVEEGGLYEQYF.

The rearrangement joins TRBV29-1 to TRBJ1-1; D possibly corresponds to TRBD1 (5 bases). CDR3 length: 12 residues. Germline assignment: CDR1 SQVTM and CDR2 ANQGSEA. The V end was cut by 6 bases, the J end by 3 bases, with 11 bases between. CDR3 in amino acids: CSVLDSDTEAFF. The CDR3 nucleotides are TGCAGCGTACTCGACAGTGACACTGAAGCTTTCTTT. Combining the CDR3 with reference TRBV29-1 and TRBJ1-1 gives the whole variable domain SAVISQKPSRDICQRGTSLTIQCQVDSQVTMMFWYRQQPGQSLTLIATANQGSEATYESGFVIDKFPISRPNLTFSTLTVSNMSPEDSSIYLCSVLDSDTEAFFGQGTRLTVV.

A few counts support this clonotype. This sequence joins TRBV2 and TRBJ2-7; D is ambiguous. This CDR3 comprises 14 residues. Germline CDR1 and CDR2: SNHLY and FYNNEI. V was trimmed by 2 bases and J by 2 bases, leaving 10 bases between them. This chain's CDR3 is CASSEPLVPYEQYF. In DNA, the CDR3 is TGTGCCAGCAGTGAACCCCTAGTCCCCTACGAGCAGTACTTC.

The rearrangement joins TRBV29-1 to TRBJ2-3, with D perhaps TRBD1 or TRBD2 (6 bases each). V was shortened by 5 bases and J by 1 base, with 19 bases between the two germline ends. Germline CDR1 SQVTM, CDR2 ANQGSEA. The CDR3 totals 16 residues. The CDR3 loop reads CSVSGATSYRTDTQYF. The DNA for the CDR3 is TGCAGCGTTTCGGGGGCGACTTCCTATCGCACAGATACGCAGTATTTT.

The V call is TRBV20-1, the J call TRBJ2-2; the D is unclear. CDR3 length equals 14 residues. Germline assignment: CDR1 DFQATT and CDR2 SNEGSKA (reference sequence). V was clipped by 3 bases and J by 0 bases, with 8 bases between them. The CDR3 is CSASPVSNTGELFF. CDR3 coding DNA: TGCAGTGCTAGTCCCGTTTCGAACACCGGGGAGCTGTTTTTT.

The gene calls are TRBV12-3 or TRBV12-4 and TRBJ1-1, with D unresolved. Trimming took 0 bases from V and 6 from J, leaving 11 bases between them. The CDR3 is 14 residues long. The CDR3: CASSLAGHGAEAFF. In DNA form, the CDR3 reads TGTGCCAGCAGTTTAGCAGGTCATGGGGCTGAAGCTTTCTTT.

V and J are TRBV29-1 and TRBJ1-2; a possible D gene is TRBD1 (5 bases). The CDR3 extends over 12 amino acids. V lost 7 bases to trimming and J lost 8 bases, with 17 bases between them. In germline, CDR1 is SQVTM, CDR2 ANQGSEA. The CDR3 DNA reads TGCAGCGCCCCGGGACCATCTGGGGGCTACACCTTC. This sequence encodes CSAPGPSGGYTF.

V is TRBV15 and J is TRBJ1-5; D is possibly TRBD1 (6 bases). This CDR3 contains 15 residues. V gave up 0 bases and J gave up 7 bases, with 13 bases separating them. The germline CDR1 and CDR2 sequences are LNHNV and YYDKDF (reference sequence). The CDR3 nucleotides are TGTGCCACCAGCAGAGAAGCACGAAGGGGGCAGCCCCAGCATTTT. Amino acids: CATSREARRGQPQHF.

This clonotype was recorded a few times. The V gene is TRBV18, the J gene TRBJ2-7, with 7 nucleotides matching TRBD2. CDR1 is KGHSH and CDR2 is LQKENI in the germline V gene. V shed 0 bases and J 2 bases; nucleotides not matched to a gene: 4. This CDR3 has 15 amino acids. CDR3 region: CASSPPSGLAYEQYF. For the CDR3, the DNA is TGTGCCAGCTCACCACCTAGCGGGCTCGCCTACGAGCAGTACTTC.

This chain uses TRBV20-1 with TRBJ1-2; D unresolved. The V gene's germline CDR1 is DFQATT and CDR2 SNEGSKA (reference sequence). This CDR3 comprises 13 residues. The V end was cut by 5 bases, the J end by 6 bases, with 16 bases between. The CDR3 nucleotides read TGCAGTGCTGATCCGTGGGCTGTCGATGGCTACACCTTC. Translated: CSADPWAVDGYTF.

The gene calls are TRBV7-9 and TRBJ1-1, with 8 bases lining up with TRBD1. Trimming at V came to 5 bases and at J to 7 bases, leaving 9 bases not matched to a gene. Germline assignment: CDR1 SEHNR and CDR2 FQNEAQ (reference sequence). The CDR3 runs 14 residues. The CDR3 reads CASSPRTGIHEAFF. DNA for the CDR3: TGTGCCAGCAGCCCTCGGACAGGGATACATGAAGCTTTCTTT. Full variable domain (outside the CDR3, taken from reference TRBV7-9 and TRBJ1-1): DTGVSQNPRHKITKRGQNVTFRCDPISEHNRLYWYRQTLGQGPEFLTYFQNEAQLEKSRLLSDRFSAERPKGSFSTLEIQRTEQGDSAMYLCASSPRTGIHEAFFGQGTRLTVV.

The V call is TRBV7-2, the J call TRBJ1-3; 8 nucleotides agree with TRBD1. The J segment lost 0 bases and the V segment lost 5 bases, leaving 6 bases of the junction unmatched. CDR1 is SGHTA and CDR2 is FQGNSA in the germline V gene. The CDR3 is 16 residues long. The CDR3 DNA reads as TGTGCCAGCAGCCCCGGGACAGGACTCTCTGGAAACACCATATATTTT. This gives the protein CASSPGTGLSGNTIYF.

This chain links TRBV10-1 with TRBJ2-7, with D perhaps matching TRBD2 (5 bases). The ends were cut back, 4 bases at V and 4 bases at J, with 11 bases in the middle. There are 13 residues in the CDR3. CDR1 and CDR2 from the germline V gene are WNHNN and SYGVQD (reference sequence). The DNA of the CDR3 is TGCGCCAGCAGTGGCGGGTCTGGGTACGAGCAGTACTTC. It codes for CASSGGSGYEQYF.